The rows below give T cell receptor beta chains drawn from one sample of a study of early T cells in non-severe SARS-CoV-2 infection. A single record per CDR3 protein comes from TCRdb applying MiXCR to the 5' RACE reads. The data show around 50,000 distinct CDR3 sequences, 10% to 15% seen once. The sample was whole blood. These receptors were obtained from an adult who was a healthcare worker with PCR-confirmed SARS-CoV-2 infection or an uninfected control (not recorded which). The CDR3 runs from the conserved cysteine through the conserved F or W. A D gene is named only where the DNA matches it firmly. Size values are once, few and many counts, or a class for expanded clones, and some rows have none.

clone size | J gene | V gene | D gene | CDR3 protein | CDR3 DNA
few | TRBJ2-5 | TRBV11-2 | NA | CASSLTSGGETQYF | TGTGCCAGCAGCCTGACGAGTGGGGGGGAGACCCAGTACTTC
few | TRBJ2-5 | TRBV7-3 | NA | CASSLTGRGPQETQYF | TGTGCCAGCAGCTTAACCGGGAGAGGCCCCCAAGAGACCCAGTACTTC
NA | TRBJ2-1 | TRBV6-1 | NA | CASSERAGRRIDNEQFF | TGTGCCAGCAGTGAAAGGGCCGGGAGAAGGATCGACAATGAGCAGTTCTTC
many | TRBJ1-1 | TRBV29-1 | NA | CSVRGSGSNTEAFF | TGCAGCGTTAGGGGATCGGGCAGTAACACTGAAGCTTTCTTT
many | TRBJ2-1 | TRBV11-2 | NA | CASSWGGGNEQFF | TGTGCCAGCAGTTGGGGTGGCGGCAATGAGCAGTTCTTC
few | TRBJ1-2 | TRBV28 | NA | CASDSLNYGYTF | TGTGCCAGCGACAGCTTAAACTATGGCTACACCTTC
many | TRBJ2-1 | TRBV30 | NA | CAWSLNEQFF | TGTGCCTGGAGTTTGAATGAGCAGTTCTTC
few | TRBJ2-1 | TRBV7-3 | TRBD2 | CASSISGGAGEQFF | TGTGCCAGCAGCATTAGCGGGGGGGCCGGTGAGCAGTTCTTC
medium-sized | TRBJ2-1 | TRBV20-1 | NA | CSARGGGLWGTNEQFF | TGCAGTGCTAGAGGAGGGGGACTATGGGGAACGAATGAGCAGTTCTTC
many | TRBJ1-3 | TRBV5-6 | NA | CASSSRPSSGNTIYF | TGTGCCAGCAGCTCAAGACCCTCCTCTGGAAACACCATATATTTT
few | TRBJ1-3 | TRBV20-1 | NA | CSAHTRSSGNTIYF | TGCAGTGCTCACACACGCTCCTCTGGAAACACCATATATTTT
many | TRBJ2-3 | TRBV4-1 | TRBD2 | CASSQEGLARSTDTQYF | TGCGCCAGCAGCCAAGAGGGACTAGCCCGCAGCACAGATACGCAGTATTTT
many | TRBJ2-3 | TRBV6-1 | TRBD2 | CASRSQPGLAADTQYF | TGTGCCAGCCGATCTCAACCGGGACTAGCGGCAGATACGCAGTATTTT
few | TRBJ1-2 | TRBV12-3/TRBV12-4 | NA | CASSFRVPSGYTF | TGTGCCAGCAGTTTCAGGGTCCCTTCGGGCTACACCTTC
few | TRBJ1-1 | TRBV29-1 | NA | CSAEAGSNTEAFF | TGCAGCGCCGAGGCCGGATCGAACACTGAAGCTTTCTTT
few | TRBJ2-3 | TRBV20-1 | TRBD2 | CSARDPLAGVGDTQYF | TGCAGTGCTAGAGATCCCCTAGCGGGGGTAGGAGATACGCAGTATTTT
many | TRBJ2-3 | TRBV6-4 | NA | CASSEGAGDTQYF | TGTGCCAGCAGTGAAGGAGCGGGAGATACGCAGTATTTT
NA | TRBJ2-3 | TRBV14 | TRBD2 | CASSLGLAGNTDTQYF | TGTGCCAGCAGCCTCGGACTAGCGGGGAACACAGATACGCAGTATTTT
many | TRBJ1-2 | TRBV19 | NA | CASSFDLGYTF | TGTGCCAGTAGTTTTGACCTGGGCTACACCTTC
NA | TRBJ2-3 | TRBV19 | NA | CASRAPSSDTQYF | TGTGCCAGTAGGGCCCCGTCTTCAGATACGCAGTATTTT
many | TRBJ1-2 | TRBV29-1 | NA | CSVEKGGAGYGYTF | TGCAGCGTTGAAAAGGGGGGCGCGGGCTATGGCTACACCTTC
NA | TRBJ2-7 | TRBV25-1 | TRBD1 | CASGRPPGQGFYEQYF | TGTGCCAGCGGACGTCCCCCGGGACAGGGGTTCTACGAGCAGTACTTC
many | TRBJ2-5 | TRBV28 | TRBD1 | CASSSTFPQGGETQYF | TGTGCCAGCAGTTCCACGTTCCCACAGGGGGGAGAGACCCAGTACTTC
NA | TRBJ2-1 | TRBV29-1 | TRBD1 | CSVPGGWVNEQFF | TGCAGCGTTCCAGGGGGTTGGGTCAATGAGCAGTTCTTC
many | TRBJ2-3 | TRBV5-4 | TRBD2 | CASSLELAGGSGDTQYF | TGTGCCAGCAGCTTGGAACTAGCGGGAGGATCGGGAGATACGCAGTATTTT
many | TRBJ1-2 | TRBV30 | NA | CAWSYRLRYGYTF | TGTGCCTGGAGTTATAGGTTACGCTATGGCTACACCTTC
NA | TRBJ2-1 | TRBV20-1 | NA | CSARIPGTDNEQFF | TGCAGTGCTAGAATCCCCGGGACGGACAATGAGCAGTTCTTC
few | TRBJ2-6 | TRBV6-2/TRBV6-3 | NA | CASRQAVRGYSSGANVLTF | TGTGCCAGCAGGCAGGCCGTGAGGGGTTATTCCTCTGGGGCCAACGTCCTGACTTTC
NA | TRBJ1-1 | TRBV7-2 | NA | CASSFQTVPGTEAFF | TGTGCCAGCAGCTTTCAGACAGTTCCTGGCACTGAAGCTTTCTTT
medium-sized | TRBJ2-1 | TRBV29-1 | TRBD2 | CSVEDGVMKTSGEHNEQFF | TGCAGCGTTGAAGATGGCGTAATGAAAACTAGCGGGGAGCACAATGAGCAGTTCTTC
many | TRBJ2-1 | TRBV13 | TRBD2 | CASSSRRLAGVWEQFF | TGTGCCAGCAGTTCCCGCCGGCTAGCGGGAGTTTGGGAGCAGTTCTTC
NA | TRBJ2-5 | TRBV11-3 | NA | CASSPHGSQSSGETQYF | TGTGCCAGCAGCCCCCATGGGTCTCAAAGTTCGGGGGAGACCCAGTACTTC
many | TRBJ1-5 | TRBV6-6 | NA | CASSRRPRDNQPQHF | TGTGCCAGCAGTCGACGACCCAGAGATAATCAGCCCCAGCATTTT
few | TRBJ2-5 | TRBV20-1 | TRBD1 | CSAQGDRVQETQYF | TGCAGTGCGCAGGGGGACAGGGTTCAAGAGACCCAGTACTTC
few | TRBJ2-1 | TRBV2 | NA | CASSDSASYNEQFF | TGTGCCAGCAGCGACTCTGCCTCCTACAATGAGCAGTTCTTC
many | TRBJ2-7 | TRBV19 | NA | CASSQPGQTYEQYF | TGTGCCAGTAGTCAGCCCGGACAGACCTACGAGCAGTACTTC
many | TRBJ1-5 | TRBV28 | NA | CASSARSGANQPQHF | TGTGCCAGCAGCGCCCGCTCGGGGGCCAATCAGCCCCAGCATTTT
many | TRBJ2-1 | TRBV7-6 | NA | CASSSMGSGPEQFF | TGTGCCAGCAGCTCAATGGGATCAGGGCCTGAGCAGTTCTTC
many | TRBJ2-1 | TRBV7-8 | NA | CASRGGTENEQFF | TGTGCCAGCAGGGGGGGGACAGAGAATGAGCAGTTCTTC
few | TRBJ1-3 | TRBV5-1 | NA | CASSWDGSSGNTIYF | TGCGCCAGCAGCTGGGACGGGAGCTCTGGAAACACCATATATTTT
many | TRBJ1-6 | TRBV3-1 | NA | CASSQDWTTHGDSPLHF | TGTGCCAGCAGCCAAGATTGGACCACCCACGGGGATTCACCCCTCCACTTT